The clone carrying this T cell receptor (beta chain) was counted at least ten times. This specimen belongs to a study of regulatory T cells in long-lasting Graves disease. Arm-PCR of CDR3 regions and iRepertoire HTBI primers were the basis on which TCR beta libraries were built. Via MiXCR, TCRdb re-called the multiplex PCR reads, giving one row per CDR3 protein. The sample records over 350,000 distinct CDR3 sequences, 14% to 15% being singletons. Time point in this sample: newly diagnosed GD, antithyroid drugs for less than 3 months. PBMC RNA was the source of the TCR library. These data are also associated with another study on T cells in Graves' hyperthyroidism and ophthalmopathy.

The receptor was isolated from a woman in her forties with Graves disease. The sequencing used peripheral blood mononuclear cells (PBMCs), collected at new diagnosis, from a patient treated with antithyroid drugs.

The CDR3 nucleotides are TGTGCCAGCAGCTACGGACTAGCGGGGCAAGAGACCCAGTACTTC. Translating it yields CASSYGLAGQETQYF. The chain employs TRBV27 and TRBJ2-5; 12 bases are shared with TRBD2. V lost 6 bases, J lost 2 bases, and 4 bases stayed unmatched. The germline V gene has CDR1 MNHEY and CDR2 SMNVEV (reference sequence). CDR3 length: 15 amino acids.